This T cell receptor (beta chain) stems from a study of shared clonotypes between healthy human individuals. With 5 bases removed from V and 11 bases from J, the gap between germline ends came to 21 bases. CDR3 size: 15 residues. Germline lookup yields CDR1 SGHTA and CDR2 FQGTGA. Sequencing was performed with immunoSEQ multiplex PCR; in TCRdb, only in-frame clones are kept and a portion is missing. The data show approximately 2,000,000 clones, under 95% seen once. The sequenced sample was naive CD4+ T cells from PBMCs. Subset of the sample: CD45RA+ positively selected. The chain is built from TRBV7-3 and TRBJ2-2, with unresolved D. This TCR derives from a man aged 18 to 30 in good health. Some clones in this sample may be carry-over from other donors' samples. CDR3 DNA sequence: TGTGCCAGCAGCATCCTTTCGGCTACCCCTGGAGAGCTGTTTTTT. This codes for CASSILSATPGELFF.